The rows below give T cell receptor beta chains drawn from one sample of a study of cytomegalovirus exposure and HLA in healthy donors. The method was immunoSEQ multiplex PCR; TCRdb's version includes in-frame clones alone and lacks a portion of them. Among 55,000 to 75,000 clones, 65% to 80% were seen once, and the ten largest hold about 17%. The sequenced material came from PBMCs. These receptors were collected from a man aged 35 to 55 in good health and CMV-seropositive. CDR3s include the opening cysteine and the closing phenylalanine or tryptophan. D genes are given only for firm matches. Some rows mark clone size as missing; the rest say once, few, many or name a class of expanded clone.

V	size	D	J	DNA	CDR3
TRBV29-1	.	TRBD2	TRBJ2-7	TGCAGCGTCCGCGGACTAGCGGCAAACGAGCAGTACTTC	CSVRGLAANEQYF
TRBV9	.	.	TRBJ1-2	TGTGCCAGCAGCCCCTCCGGGCGCCTAGTAGCGGGCTACACCTTC	CASSPSGRLVAGYTF
TRBV28	.	.	TRBJ2-7	TGTGCCAGCAGTAGTACAGGGTTCTACGAGCAGTACTTC	CASSSTGFYEQYF
TRBV2	.	.	TRBJ1-1	TGTGCCAGCAGACTCAAGGGGGTGAGCACTGAAGCTTTCTTT	CASRLKGVSTEAFF
TRBV6-1	.	.	TRBJ2-2	TGTGCCAGCAGTGAAGCTGACTTAAACGGGGAGCTGTTTTTT	CASSEADLNGELFF
TRBV27	.	.	TRBJ1-2	TGTGCCAGCAGTTCCTCAACCGGGACGGGGGGCGGCTACACCTTC	CASSSSTGTGGGYTF
TRBV5-1	once	TRBD1	TRBJ2-7	TGCGCCAGCAGCGTGACAGGGGGCGGCTACGAGCAGTACTTC	CASSVTGGGYEQYF
TRBV30	.	TRBD1	TRBJ1-1	TGTGCCTTAAAACCCGGGACAGGATACAAAATGAACACCGAAGCTTTCTTT	CALKPGTGYKMNTEAFF
TRBV7-6	.	TRBD2	TRBJ2-3	TGTGCCAGCAGCGAACTAGCGGGGGACACAGATACGCAGTATTTT	CASSELAGDTDTQYF
TRBV5-4	.	.	TRBJ1-3	TGTGCCAGCAGCTTGGAGGTGGAGCCCATCTCTGGAAACACCATATATTTT	CASSLEVEPISGNTIYF
TRBV29-1	.	TRBD1	TRBJ2-6	TGCAGCTGGCTTCCGGGACAGGGTCTCTCTGGGGCCAACGTCCTGACTTTC	CSWLPGQGLSGANVLTF
TRBV19	many	.	TRBJ1-2	TGTGCCAGTAGGGACCCGGGCGGAGGAGCTTATGGCTACACCTTC	CASRDPGGGAYGYTF
TRBV19	.	TRBD1	TRBJ1-3	TGTGCCAGTAGTAGGGGACAGGGAACTGGAAACACCATATATTTT	CASSRGQGTGNTIYF
TRBV7-3	.	TRBD2	TRBJ2-1	TGTGCCAGCAGCTTAGGGACTAGCGGCTACAATGAGCAGTTCTTC	CASSLGTSGYNEQFF
TRBV28	few	.	TRBJ1-2	TGTGCCAGCAGTGCACAGCAAAATTCTAACTATGGCTACACCTTC	CASSAQQNSNYGYTF
TRBV7-9	.	TRBD1	TRBJ2-7	TGTTCCTGCCGAAGGACAGGGGCTAGCGAGCAGTACTTC	CSCRRTGASEQYF
TRBV11-2	.	TRBD2	TRBJ2-5	TGTGCCAGCAGCCCCCCCCCGACTAGCGAGACCCAGTACTTC	CASSPPPTSETQYF
TRBV19	.	.	TRBJ2-6	TGTGCCAGTAGTATCCAGGCGGGGTTTTCACGGGACTCTGGGGCCAACGTCCTGACTTTC	CASSIQAGFSRDSGANVLTF
TRBV7-8	few	TRBD2	TRBJ2-7	TGTGCCAGCAAATCTCCGGGACTAGCGGACACATGGCCTTCCTACGAGCAGTACTTC	CASKSPGLADTWPSYEQYF
TRBV2	.	.	TRBJ1-5	TGTGCCAGCAGGTGGTCAGAGGATCAGCCCCAGCATTTT	CASRWSEDQPQHF
TRBV2	.	TRBD2	TRBJ2-7	TGTGCCAGCAGTGAGGGACTAGCGGGACTCTACGAGCAGTACTTC	CASSEGLAGLYEQYF
TRBV6-6	.	TRBD1	TRBJ2-7	TGTGCCAGCACCCCAGGGACAGGTGATTACGAGCAGTACTTC	CASTPGTGDYEQYF
TRBV7-2	.	TRBD2	TRBJ2-7	TGTGCCAGCATCGTAGGTAGCGGGAGTCTCTACGAGCAGTACTTC	CASIVGSGSLYEQYF
TRBV19	.	.	TRBJ2-5	TGTGCCAGTAGTGCTGACATCCAAGAGACCCAGTACTTC	CASSADIQETQYF
TRBV30	few	TRBD2	TRBJ2-5	TGTGCCTGGAGCGACCAGCGGGGGGGGAAAGAGACCCAGTACTTC	CAWSDQRGGKETQYF
TRBV27	.	.	TRBJ1-1	TGTGCCAGCAGTTTATCTTGGGGGCTCTCGATCACTGAAGCTTTCTTT	CASSLSWGLSITEAFF
TRBV7-9	.	TRBD1	TRBJ1-5	TGTGCCAGCAGCTTAGCCACAGGGGTGGGTCAGCCCCAGCATTTT	CASSLATGVGQPQHF
TRBV19	many	TRBD1	TRBJ2-3	TGTGCCAGTAGCAATCCCCCCGGGACAGGGGGCACAGATACGCAGTATTTT	CASSNPPGTGGTDTQYF
TRBV2	few	.	TRBJ1-3	TGTGCCAGCAGTTACAGGGTTGGAAACACCATATATTTT	CASSYRVGNTIYF
TRBV4-2	.	TRBD1	TRBJ2-5	TGTGCCAGCAGCCTAGGGACAGTTGAGACCCAGTACTTC	CASSLGTVETQYF